This T cell receptor (beta chain) was observed in a study of blood T cells in healthy people across ages. Whole-study results and caveats: Changes seen in expanded clonotypes were possibly confounded by donor CMV status left unknown. Diversity of TCR beta per million T cells declined in a roughly linear way with age.

The CDR3 consists of 14 residues. Germline V gene data show CDR1 as SGHVS and CDR2 as FNYEAQ. V lost 2 bases and J 11 bases, leaving 18 bases between the germline ends. For the second PCR, which ran for about 6 to 12 cycles, a sample-barcoded 5' primer and a J-beta primer mix were used. TCRdb recomputed calls from the 5' RACE reads with MiXCR, one row per CDR3 protein. This table holds some 760,000 distinct CDR3 sequences, around a quarter found once. Each donor supplied approximately 10 milliliters of peripheral blood. Concerning this clonotype: Its target is not known.

The same sample was also used in a study of T cells of mothers and their children. That source notes: The extracted RNA was employed in its entirety for cDNA synthesis, at roughly 1.5 ug per 15 ul.

Input material: blood. V is TRBV7-6 and J is TRBJ1-2; D unresolved. This TCR was sampled from a boy younger than 18 in good health. The CDR3 sequence: CASSLQTTGGSYTF. CDR3 coding DNA: TGTGCCAGCAGCTTACAAACCACGGGAGGAAGTTACACCTTC.